The 10 T cell receptor beta chains in this list originate from one sample, sequenced in a study of T cells of healthy individuals. Each CDR3 protein is one row after TCRdb ran MiXCR on the 5' RACE reads. The sample lists roughly 87,000 distinct CDR3 sequences, 15% to 20% seen once, with under 7.5% in the top ten. The receptors come from a human donor in good health.

J is TRBJ2-7 and V is TRBV7-9; D gene unclear. Trimming took 5 bases from V and 2 from J, leaving 7 bases between them. CDR1 and CDR2 from the germline V gene are SEHNR and FQNEAQ (reference sequence). This CDR3 has 12 residues. CDR3 sequence reads: CASSGNAYEQYF. The CDR3 DNA reads TGTGCCAGCAGCGGAAACGCCTACGAGCAGTACTTC.

This clonotype was found a few times. This chain links TRBV30 with TRBJ1-5; D is unclear. Germline lookup yields CDR1 GTSNPN and CDR2 SVGIG (reference sequence). V lost 2 bases, J lost 1 base, and 9 bases lay in between. CDR3 length: 14 residues. The CDR3 sequence is CAWSKGPSNQPQHF. In DNA form, the CDR3 reads TGTGCCTGGAGTAAGGGTCCGAGCAATCAGCCCCAGCATTTT.

A remark on this clonotype: A single base separates this from a much larger clone, so it may be a read error. The rearrangement uses TRBV29-1 and TRBJ1-1; 7 bases match TRBD1. J lost 4 bases, V lost 7 bases, and 9 bases had no gene match. CDR3 size: 13 residues. Germline CDR1 reads SQVTM; CDR2 reads ANQGSEA. CDR3: CSAHTGVSTEAFF. DNA for the CDR3: TGCAGCGCTCATACAGGGGTGAGCACTGAAGCTTTCTTT.

The table lists this clonotype with a few counts. The rearrangement links TRBV28 to TRBJ2-2; D is possibly TRBD1 (6 bases). This CDR3 comprises 15 residues. V was trimmed by 6 bases and J by 5 bases, leaving 16 bases between them. The germline gives CDR1 MDHEN, CDR2 SYDVKM. As DNA, the CDR3 is TGTGCCAGCAGCCCGACAGGATCTTTGACCGGGGAGCTGTTTTTT. Protein sequence: CASSPTGSLTGELFF.

This clonotype was seen at least ten times. The genes are TRBV28 and TRBJ2-2; no firm D call. Germline CDR1 reads MDHEN; CDR2 reads SYDVKM. This CDR3 is 12 amino acids long. The V and J ends lost 4 bases and 6 bases respectively, with 6 bases between them. The CDR3 bases are TGTGCCAGCAGTTACAAACCCGGGGAGCTGTTTTTT. This codes for CASSYKPGELFF.

This clonotype was seen repeatedly, ten times or more. This chain joins TRBV28 and TRBJ2-3; possibly TRBD2 for D (5 bases). Between the trimmed V and J ends, which lost 8 bases and 14 bases, there was a span of 23 bases. Germline V lookup: CDR1 MDHEN, CDR2 SYDVKM. This CDR3 has 13 amino acids. The CDR3 sequence: CASQQLGGTRWYF. CDR3 nucleotides: TGTGCCAGCCAGCAGTTAGGAGGCACCCGGTGGTATTTT.

V is TRBV5-1 and J is TRBJ2-1; D remains unclear. Germline lookup yields CDR1 SGHRS and CDR2 YFSETQ. There are 15 residues in the CDR3. V lost 1 base, J lost 4 bases, and 12 bases lay in between. CDR3 region: CASSLYFPGYNEQFF. For the CDR3, the DNA is TGCGCCAGCAGCTTGTATTTCCCGGGTTACAATGAGCAGTTCTTC.

In this sample, this clonotype turned up a few times. J is TRBJ2-1 and V is TRBV7-2; 7 nucleotides line up with TRBD1. The DNA end is a closer match to TRBJ2-7, so the J assignment may be wrong. Germline V lookup: CDR1 SGHTA, CDR2 FQGNSA. The CDR3 contains 14 residues. CDR3 residues: CASSLGTGYNEQYF. CDR3 in DNA: TGTGCCAGCAGCTTAGGGACAGGTTACAATGAGCAGTACTTC.

The chain carries TRBV20-1 and TRBJ2-1; D is ambiguous. V lost 3 bases to trimming and J lost 6 bases, with 3 bases between them. Germline CDR1 is DFQATT and CDR2 is SNEGSKA (reference sequence). CDR3 length: 10 residues. The CDR3 loop reads CSASSNEQFF. CDR3 nucleotides: TGCAGTGCTAGCTCCAATGAGCAGTTCTTC.

The table lists this clonotype with many counts. The rearrangement links TRBV7-9 to TRBJ1-2; the D is unclear. CDR3 length equals 15 residues. CDR1 and CDR2 from the germline V gene are SEHNR and FQNEAQ (reference sequence). V was trimmed by 1 base and J by 0 bases, leaving 9 bases between them. The CDR3 DNA sequence: TGTGCCAGCAGCTTAGATTCCGGCCCTAACTATGGCTACACCTTC. This codes for CASSLDSGPNYGYTF.